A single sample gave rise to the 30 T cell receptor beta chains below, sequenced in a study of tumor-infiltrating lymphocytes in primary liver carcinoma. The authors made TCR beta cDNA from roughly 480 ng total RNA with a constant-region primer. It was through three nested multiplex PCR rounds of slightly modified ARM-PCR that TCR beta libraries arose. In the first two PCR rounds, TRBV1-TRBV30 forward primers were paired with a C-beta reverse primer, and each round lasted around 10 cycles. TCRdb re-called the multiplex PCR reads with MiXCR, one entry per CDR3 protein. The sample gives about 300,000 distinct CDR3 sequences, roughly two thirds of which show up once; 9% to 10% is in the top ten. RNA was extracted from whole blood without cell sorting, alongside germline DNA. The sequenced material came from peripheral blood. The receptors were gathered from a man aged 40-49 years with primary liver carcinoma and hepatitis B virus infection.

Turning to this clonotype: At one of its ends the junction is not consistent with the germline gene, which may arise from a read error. CDR3 DNA sequence: TGTGCCAGCAGCCAGGAGAGGAGCCGAACCACTGAAGCTCTCTTT. Encoded protein: CASSQERSRTTEALF. J is TRBJ1-1 and V is TRBV11-2; D gene ambiguous. This CDR3 contains 15 residues. CDR1 is SGHAT and CDR2 is FQNNGV in the germline V gene.

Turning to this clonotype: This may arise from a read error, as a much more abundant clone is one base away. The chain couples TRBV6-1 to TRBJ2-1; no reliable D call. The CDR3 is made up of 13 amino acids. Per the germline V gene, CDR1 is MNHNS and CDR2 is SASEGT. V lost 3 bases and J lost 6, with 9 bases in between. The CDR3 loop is CASSERHRNEQFF. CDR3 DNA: TGTGCCAGCAGTGAGAGGCACCGCAATGAGCAGTTCTTC.

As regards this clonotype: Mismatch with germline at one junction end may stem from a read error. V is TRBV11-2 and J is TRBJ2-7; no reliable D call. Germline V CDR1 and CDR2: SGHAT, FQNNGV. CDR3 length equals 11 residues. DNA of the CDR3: TGTGCCAGCAGCTCAGTGGAAGAGCAGTACTTT. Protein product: CASSSVEEQYF. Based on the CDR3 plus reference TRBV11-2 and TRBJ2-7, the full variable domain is EAGVAQSPRYKIIEKRQSVAFWCNPISGHATLYWYQQILGQGPKLLIQFQNNGVVDDSQLPKDRFSAERLKGVDSTLKIQPAKLEDSAVYLCASSSVEEQYFGPGTRLTVT.

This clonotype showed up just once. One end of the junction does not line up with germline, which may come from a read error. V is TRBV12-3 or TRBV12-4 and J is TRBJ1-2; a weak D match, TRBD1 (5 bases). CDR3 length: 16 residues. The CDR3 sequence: CVSMKGEAGLSYGYTF. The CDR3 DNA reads TGTGTCAGCATGAAAGGGGAGGCGGGACTGAGTTATGGCTACACCTTC.

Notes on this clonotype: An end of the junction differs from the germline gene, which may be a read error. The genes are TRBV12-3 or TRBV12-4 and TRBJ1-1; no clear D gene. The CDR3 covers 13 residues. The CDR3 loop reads CASKGPLGTETFF. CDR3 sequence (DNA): TGTGCCAGCAAAGGGCCTCTAGGCACTGAAACTTTCTTT.

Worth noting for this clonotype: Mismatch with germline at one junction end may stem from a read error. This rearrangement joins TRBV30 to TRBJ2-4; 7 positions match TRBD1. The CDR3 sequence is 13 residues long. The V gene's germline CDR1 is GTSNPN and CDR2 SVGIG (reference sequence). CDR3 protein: CVWTGSAKNIQYF. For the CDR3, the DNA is TGTGTCTGGACAGGTTCGGCCAAAAACATTCAGTACTTC. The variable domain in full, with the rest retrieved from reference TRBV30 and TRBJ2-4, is SQTIHQWPATLVQPVGSPLSLECTVEGTSNPNLYWYRQAAGRGLQLLFYSVGIGQISSEVPQNLSASRPQDRQFILSSKKLLLSDSGFYLCVWTGSAKNIQYFGAGTRLSVL.

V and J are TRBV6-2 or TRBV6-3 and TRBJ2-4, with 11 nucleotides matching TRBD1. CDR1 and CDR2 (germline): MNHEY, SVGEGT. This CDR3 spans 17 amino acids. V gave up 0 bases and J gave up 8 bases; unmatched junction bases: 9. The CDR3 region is CASSYSLDRGRGDIQYF. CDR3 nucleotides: TGTGCCAGCAGTTACTCGTTGGACAGGGGGCGAGGGGACATTCAGTACTTC.

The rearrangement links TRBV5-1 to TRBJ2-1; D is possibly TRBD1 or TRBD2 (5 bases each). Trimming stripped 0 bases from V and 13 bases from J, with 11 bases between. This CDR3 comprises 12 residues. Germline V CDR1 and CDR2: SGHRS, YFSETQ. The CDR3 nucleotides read TGCGCCAGCAGCTTGGACTATGGGGACCAGTTCTTC. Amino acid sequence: CASSLDYGDQFF.

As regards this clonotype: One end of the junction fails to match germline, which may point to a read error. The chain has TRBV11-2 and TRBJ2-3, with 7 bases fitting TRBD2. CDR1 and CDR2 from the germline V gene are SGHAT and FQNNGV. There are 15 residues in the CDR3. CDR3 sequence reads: CASSLESGGRTTQYF. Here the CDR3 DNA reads TGTGCAAGCAGCTTAGAGAGCGGCGGGAGAACTACGCAGTATTTT.

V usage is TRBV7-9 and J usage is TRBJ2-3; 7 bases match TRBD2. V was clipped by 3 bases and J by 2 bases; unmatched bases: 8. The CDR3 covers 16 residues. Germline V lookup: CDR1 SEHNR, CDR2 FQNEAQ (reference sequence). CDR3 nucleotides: TGTGCCAGCAGCTTCTCTTGCGGGAGCCCCACAGATACGCAGTATTTT. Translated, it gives CASSFSCGSPTDTQYF.

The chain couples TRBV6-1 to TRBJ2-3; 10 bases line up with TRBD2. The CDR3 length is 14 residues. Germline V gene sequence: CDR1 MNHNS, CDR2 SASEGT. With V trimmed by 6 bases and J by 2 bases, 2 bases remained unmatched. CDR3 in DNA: TGTGCCAGCAGACTAGCGGGGATCACAGATACGCAGTATTTT. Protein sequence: CASRLAGITDTQYF.

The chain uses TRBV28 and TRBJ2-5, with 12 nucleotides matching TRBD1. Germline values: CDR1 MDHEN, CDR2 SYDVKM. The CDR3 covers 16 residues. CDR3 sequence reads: CPTTNPGQGARETQYF. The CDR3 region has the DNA TGTCCCACTACTAATCCGGGACAGGGGGCTCGGGAGACCCAGTACTTC. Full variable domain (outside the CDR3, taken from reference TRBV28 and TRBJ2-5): DVKVTQSSRYLVKRTGEKVFLECVQDMDHENMFWYRQDPGLGLRLIYFSYDVKMKEKGDIPEGYSVSREKKERFSLILESASTNQTSMYLCPTTNPGQGARETQYFGPGTRLLVL.

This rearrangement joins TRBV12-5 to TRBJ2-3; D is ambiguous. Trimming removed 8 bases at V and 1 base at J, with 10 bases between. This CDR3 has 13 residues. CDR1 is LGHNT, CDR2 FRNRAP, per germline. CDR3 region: CASLSLGTDTQYF. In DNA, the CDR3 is TGTGCTAGTTTGTCGTTGGGCACAGATACGCAGTATTTT.

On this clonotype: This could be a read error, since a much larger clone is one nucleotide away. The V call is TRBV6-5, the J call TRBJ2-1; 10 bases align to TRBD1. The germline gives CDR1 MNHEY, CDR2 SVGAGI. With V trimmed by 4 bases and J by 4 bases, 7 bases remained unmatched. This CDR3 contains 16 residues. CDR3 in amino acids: CASSSRGGQGYNEQFF. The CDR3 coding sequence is TGTGCCAGCAGTTCACGAGGGGGACAGGGGTACAATGAGCAGTTCTTC.

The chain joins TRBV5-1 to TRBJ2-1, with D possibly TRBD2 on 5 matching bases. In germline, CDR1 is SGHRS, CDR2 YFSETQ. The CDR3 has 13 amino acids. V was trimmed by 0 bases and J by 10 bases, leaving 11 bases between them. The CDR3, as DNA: TGCGCCAGCAGCTTGGTCGGGAAGGGCGAGCAGTTCTTC. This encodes CASSLVGKGEQFF.

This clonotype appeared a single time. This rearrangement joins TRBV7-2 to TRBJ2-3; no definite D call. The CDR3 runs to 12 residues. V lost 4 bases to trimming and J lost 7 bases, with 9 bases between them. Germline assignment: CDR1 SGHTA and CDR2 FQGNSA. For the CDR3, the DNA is TGTGCCAGCAGCTCAGACGGCTATACGCAGTATTTT. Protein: CASSSDGYTQYF.

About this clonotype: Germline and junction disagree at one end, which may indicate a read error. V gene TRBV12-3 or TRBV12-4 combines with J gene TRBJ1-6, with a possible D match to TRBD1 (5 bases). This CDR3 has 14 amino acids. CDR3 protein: CASGLGGGHSPLHF. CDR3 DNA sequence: TGTGCCAGCGGTTTGGGGGGTGGACATTCACCCCTCCACTTT.

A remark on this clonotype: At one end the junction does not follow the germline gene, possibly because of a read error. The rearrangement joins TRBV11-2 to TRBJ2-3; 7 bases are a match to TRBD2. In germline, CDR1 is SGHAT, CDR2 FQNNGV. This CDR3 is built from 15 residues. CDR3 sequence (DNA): TGTGACAGCAGCTCCGGGACCAGCGGGATGGATACGCAGTATTTT. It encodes CDSSSGTSGMDTQYF.

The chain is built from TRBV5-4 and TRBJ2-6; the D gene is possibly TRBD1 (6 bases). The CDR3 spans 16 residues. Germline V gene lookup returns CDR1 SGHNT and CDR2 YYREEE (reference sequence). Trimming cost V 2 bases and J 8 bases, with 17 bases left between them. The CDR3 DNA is TGTGCCAGCAGCTTAGTGGGACACGGCGAAACCAACGTCCTGACTTTC. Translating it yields CASSLVGHGETNVLTF.

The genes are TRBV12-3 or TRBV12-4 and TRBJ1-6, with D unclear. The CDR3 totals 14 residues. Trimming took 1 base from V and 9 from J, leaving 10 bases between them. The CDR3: CASSLGAGISPLHF. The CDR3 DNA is TGTGCCAGCAGTTTAGGGGCGGGTATTTCACCCCTCCACTTT.

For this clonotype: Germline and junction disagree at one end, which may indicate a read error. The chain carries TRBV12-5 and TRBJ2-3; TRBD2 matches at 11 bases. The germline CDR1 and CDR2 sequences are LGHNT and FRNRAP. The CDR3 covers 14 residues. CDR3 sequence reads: CASGSSGRPETQYF. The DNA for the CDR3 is TGTGCTAGTGGTTCTAGCGGGAGGCCAGAGACGCAGTATTTT.

In DNA form, the CDR3 reads TGCGGCGCCCTCTGGACTAGCGGCTCCTACGAGCAGTACTTC. Translation gives CGALWTSGSYEQYF. The chain employs TRBV29-1 and TRBJ2-7; 10 nucleotides line up with TRBD2. Germline V gives CDR1 SQVTM, CDR2 ANQGSEA. CDR3 length equals 14 residues.

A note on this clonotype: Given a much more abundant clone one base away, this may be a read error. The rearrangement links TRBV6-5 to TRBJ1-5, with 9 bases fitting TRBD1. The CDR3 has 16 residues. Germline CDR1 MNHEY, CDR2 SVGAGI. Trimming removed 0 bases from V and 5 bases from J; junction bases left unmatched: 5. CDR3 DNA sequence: TGTGCCAGCAGTTACTCTCCGGGACAGGGCTATCAGCCCCAGCATTTT. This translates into CASSYSPGQGYQPQHF.

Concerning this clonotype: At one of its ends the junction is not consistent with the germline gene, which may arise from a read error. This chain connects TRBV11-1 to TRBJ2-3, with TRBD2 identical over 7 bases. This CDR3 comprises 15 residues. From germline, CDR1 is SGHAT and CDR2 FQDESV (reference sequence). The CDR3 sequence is CASSPGRGIRDMQYF. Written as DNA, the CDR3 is TGTGCCAGCAGCCCGGGGAGGGGTATACGAGATATGCAGTATTTT.

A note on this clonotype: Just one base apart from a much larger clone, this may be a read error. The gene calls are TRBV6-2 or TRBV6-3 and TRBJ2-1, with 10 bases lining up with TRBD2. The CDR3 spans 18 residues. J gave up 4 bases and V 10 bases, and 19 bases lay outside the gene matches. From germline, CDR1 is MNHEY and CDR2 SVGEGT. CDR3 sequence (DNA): TGTGCCAACAGCCAACCCCTCTCCAGCGGGAGGGGGTACAATGAGCAGTTCTTC. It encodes CANSQPLSSGRGYNEQFF.

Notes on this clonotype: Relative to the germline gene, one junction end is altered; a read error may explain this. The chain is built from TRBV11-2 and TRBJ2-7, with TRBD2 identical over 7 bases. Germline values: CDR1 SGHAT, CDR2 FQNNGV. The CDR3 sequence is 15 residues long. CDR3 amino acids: CASSPSGGRSYEQYF. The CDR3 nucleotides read TGTGCTAGCAGCCCCTCCGGCGGGAGATCCTACGAGCAGTACTTC.

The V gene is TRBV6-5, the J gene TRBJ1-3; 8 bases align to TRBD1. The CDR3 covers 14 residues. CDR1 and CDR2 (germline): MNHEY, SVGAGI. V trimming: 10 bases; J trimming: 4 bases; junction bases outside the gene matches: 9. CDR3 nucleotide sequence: TGTGCCATCTCCAGGGACAGGTGGGGAAACACCATATATTTT. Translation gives CAISRDRWGNTIYF.

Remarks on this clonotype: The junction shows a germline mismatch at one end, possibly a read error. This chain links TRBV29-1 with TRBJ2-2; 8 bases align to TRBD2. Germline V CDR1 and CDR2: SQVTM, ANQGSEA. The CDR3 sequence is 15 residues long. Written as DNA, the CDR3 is TGCAGCATTGAATCGAGCGGGAGAAGAACCGGGGAGCTGCTTTTT. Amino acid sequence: CSIESSGRRTGELLF.

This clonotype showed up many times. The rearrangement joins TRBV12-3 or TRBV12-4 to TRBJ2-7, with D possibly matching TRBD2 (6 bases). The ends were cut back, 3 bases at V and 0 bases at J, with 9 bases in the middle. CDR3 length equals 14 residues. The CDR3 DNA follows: TGTGCCAGCAGTTTCGCGGGGACCTCCTACGAGCAGTACTTC. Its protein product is CASSFAGTSYEQYF.

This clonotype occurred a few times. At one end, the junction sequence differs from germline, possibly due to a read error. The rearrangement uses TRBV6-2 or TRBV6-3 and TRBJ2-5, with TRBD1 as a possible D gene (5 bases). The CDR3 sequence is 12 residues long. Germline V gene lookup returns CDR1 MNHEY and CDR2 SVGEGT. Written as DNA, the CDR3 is TGTGCTAGCAGTTTCAGGGTCGAGACCCAGTGCTTC. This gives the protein CASSFRVETQCF.